This TCR beta chain was captured in a study of blood T cell repertoires in COVID-19. Study as a whole: Material from acute and convalescent COVID-19 was sourced from the United States, Italy and Spain.

Some clones are missing from TCRdb's copy, which holds only in-frame ones; the method was immunoSEQ multiplex PCR. The sample consists of 470,000 or so clones, around nine tenths of them appearing once. Germline assignment: CDR1 KGHDR and CDR2 SFDVKD. CDR3 length: 16 residues. J was trimmed by 0 bases and V by 1 base; bases with no gene match: 2. The sequence was obtained from a woman between 18 and 29 years old with acute COVID-19. Source material: PBMCs or T cells enriched from blood (not recorded which). V usage is TRBV24-1 and J usage is TRBJ1-3, with 7 positions matching TRBD1. The CDR3 DNA reads TGTGCCACCAGTGATTTAGGACAGGTCTCTGGAAACACCATATATTTT. Residues: CATSDLGQVSGNTIYF.